This note documents a single T cell receptor beta chain sequence. Its antigen is still unknown. There are 14 residues in the CDR3. Germline V gene data show CDR1 as KGHSH and CDR2 as LQKENI. Trimming left V 1 base short and J 2 bases short, with 6 bases between. The source of the sample is a study of shared clonotypes between healthy human individuals. At a deep level, the assay was run. As handled by the study authors: With immunoSEQ giving junction-only sequences and no quality scores, filtering differed. Produced via immunoSEQ multiplex PCR; TCRdb's table is partial and in-frame only. V and J calls and clone size come straight from that table; D and trimming were deduced from the DNA. Among 2 million to 2.5 million clones listed, roughly 90% were seen once. Overall study results and limits: Clonotypes shared by all four donors outscored non-shared clonotypes in generation probability. Represented diversity, genetic and exposure-history alike, was limited by few donors.

The source of this sequence is a man between 18 and 35 years old in good health. Some clones in this sample may be carry-over from other donors' samples. This chain links TRBV18 with TRBJ1-3; D not certain. The specimen was naive CD4+ T cells from PBMCs. The subset is: CD45RA+ positively selected. The CDR3 nucleotides are TGTGCCAGCTCACCACAACCCACTGGAAACACCATATATTTT. It codes for CASSPQPTGNTIYF.